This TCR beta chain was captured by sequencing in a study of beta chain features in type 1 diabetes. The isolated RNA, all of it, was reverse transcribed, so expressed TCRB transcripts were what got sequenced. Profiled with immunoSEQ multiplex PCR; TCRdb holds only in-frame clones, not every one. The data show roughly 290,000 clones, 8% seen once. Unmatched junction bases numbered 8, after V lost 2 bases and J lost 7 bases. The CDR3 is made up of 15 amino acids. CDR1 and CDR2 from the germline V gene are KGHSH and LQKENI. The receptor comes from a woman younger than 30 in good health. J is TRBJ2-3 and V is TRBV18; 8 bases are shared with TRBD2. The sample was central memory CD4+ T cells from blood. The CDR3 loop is CASSPWSGSGNTQYF. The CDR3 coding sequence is TGTGCCAGCTCACCATGGAGCGGGAGCGGGAATACGCAGTATTTT.